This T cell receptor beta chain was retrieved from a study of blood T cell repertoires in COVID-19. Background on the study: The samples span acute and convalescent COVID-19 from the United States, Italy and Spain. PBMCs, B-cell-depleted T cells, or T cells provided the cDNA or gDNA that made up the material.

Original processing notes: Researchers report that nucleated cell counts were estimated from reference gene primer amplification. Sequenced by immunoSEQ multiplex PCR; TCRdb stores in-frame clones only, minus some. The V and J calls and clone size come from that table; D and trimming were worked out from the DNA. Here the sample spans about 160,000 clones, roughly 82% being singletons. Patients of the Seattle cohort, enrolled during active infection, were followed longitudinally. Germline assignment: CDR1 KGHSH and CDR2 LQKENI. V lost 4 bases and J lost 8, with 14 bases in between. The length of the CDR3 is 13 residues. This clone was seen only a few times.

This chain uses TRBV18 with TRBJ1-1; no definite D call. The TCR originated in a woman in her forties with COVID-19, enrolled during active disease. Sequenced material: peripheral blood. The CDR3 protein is CASSQDNRLEAFF. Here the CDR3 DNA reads TGTGCCAGCTCACAAGACAACCGGCTCGAAGCTTTCTTT.